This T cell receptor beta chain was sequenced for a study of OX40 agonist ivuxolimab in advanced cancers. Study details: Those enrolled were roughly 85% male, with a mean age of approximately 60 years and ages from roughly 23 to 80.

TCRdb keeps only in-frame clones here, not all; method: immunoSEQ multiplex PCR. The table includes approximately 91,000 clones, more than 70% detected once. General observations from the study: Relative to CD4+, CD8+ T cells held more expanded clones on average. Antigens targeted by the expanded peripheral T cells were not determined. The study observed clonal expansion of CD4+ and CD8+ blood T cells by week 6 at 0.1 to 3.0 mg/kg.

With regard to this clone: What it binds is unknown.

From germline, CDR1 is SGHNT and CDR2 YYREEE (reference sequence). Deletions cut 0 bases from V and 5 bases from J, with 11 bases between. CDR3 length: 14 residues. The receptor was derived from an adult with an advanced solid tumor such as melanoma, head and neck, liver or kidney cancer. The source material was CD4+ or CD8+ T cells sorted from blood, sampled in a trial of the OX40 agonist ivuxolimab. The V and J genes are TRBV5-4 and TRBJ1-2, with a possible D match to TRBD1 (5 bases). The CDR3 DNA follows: TGTGCCAGCAGCTTGGCAAAGGGACTATATGGCTACACCTTC. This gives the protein CASSLAKGLYGYTF.